What follows is one T cell receptor beta chain and its context. What this receptor recognizes is not known. The cohort comprised fewer than 700 healthy bone marrow donors. Cohort members were all nominally healthy when sampled, although unrecorded immune exposures were likely present. The donor tested CMV seronegative and was one of the 352 seronegative cohort members. A peripheral blood sample was collected from each donor, and TCR beta sequencing was performed on peripheral blood mononuclear cells. The Qiagen DNeasy Blood Extraction Kit was used to extract genomic DNA from the blood cell samples. This entry is derived from a study of cytomegalovirus exposure and HLA in healthy donors (dated by TCRdb to 2015 to 2018). Regarding the research as a whole: An earlier analysis of under 600 of the donors reported about 250 Gb of sequence data and approximately 110 million unique TCR beta sequences from 190 million or so T cells. The study aimed to test whether cataloging public T cell receptors could reveal signatures of past pathogen exposure. Using immunosequencing, the study profiled T cell repertoires from some 670 subjects and related those repertoires to cytomegalovirus serostatus. The study combined high-throughput TCR immunosequencing, statistical association of individual TCRs with disease status, and machine learning to predict cytomegalovirus infection status. A later analysis re-examined previously published TCR beta repertoires from just over 650 donors and added high-resolution HLA genotyping to investigate patterns of TCR occurrence. Approximately 300 gigabases of sequencing data and 70 million to 100 million unique TCR sequences made up an early release that covered several hundred HLA-typed donors. Donor age, sex, ethnicity and CMV serostatus were compiled alongside the repertoire data. Several DR-DQ haplotypes were treated as single units for association and clustering because of strong linkage in the cohort. Of the approximately 400 genotyped donors, around 81% fell in the genetic ancestry cluster associated with self-reported Caucasian donors. Both class I and class II loci were covered by HLA typing, at four-digit resolution. A later genetic analysis used genome-wide SNP genotypes for about 65% of the roughly 670 donors, treating that subset as a discovery cohort. Along with the roughly 670-subject first cohort, a separate validation cohort of approximately 110 different subjects was used. Every discovery cohort repertoire had been produced on one sequencing platform. An earlier analysis of roughly 600 of the donors used high-throughput TCR beta sequencing to judge whether each TCR beta V gene segment behaved as functional or pseudogenic. Among over 350 genotyped donors of the cohort, an average of about 240,000 unique TCR beta nucleotide sequences were sequenced per donor, roughly a sixth of them non-productive. In the later analysis, no new phenotypic data were used to find candidate immune exposures; instead, reliance was placed on TCR beta sequences and their occurrence across donors. The number of donors typed differed by locus, with roughly 620-630 for A, B, C, DRB1 and DQB1, 522 for DQA1, 600 to 610 for DPA1, and about 450 for DPB1. General findings and caveats noted by the study authors: Correlated functional status among segregating V segments might be attributable to linkage disequilibrium, but an unknown experimental factor could not be ruled out. CMV serostatus was the only immune exposure information available for the cohort. A further reported finding was that TCR beta sequences accurately predicted the HLA-A and HLA-B alleles for most subjects in the first cohort. Some IMGT-functional V segments, including TRBV6-2 and TRBV6-3, could not be told apart with the 87-base-pair reads, so those segments were excluded. A later analysis found that most CMV-associated TCR beta chains appeared HLA-restricted, with HLA associations seemingly driven largely by CMV exposure. A total of fewer than 200 TCR beta chains were listed by the study as associated with cytomegalovirus. A later analysis found that TCR association rates varied across HLA loci, with DRB1 alleles showing the most associated TCRs and HLA-C alleles the fewest. In a later analysis, several top co-occurrence clusters were reported to appear linked to parvovirus B19, influenza, CMV and Epstein-Barr virus. Strong co-occurrence of HLA alleles, especially DR and DQ, made assigning TCR associations to individual alleles difficult. The presence/absence analyses assumed that sequencing depth was roughly uniform across donors, and that assumption may not be true. A later analysis found that HLA-associated TCR beta chains were more clonally expanded and had lower generation probabilities than equally common non-associated chains. Because HLA typing was unavailable for some donors at each locus, only the typed subset was used in association tests. In both the original and validation cohorts, the classifier was reported to diagnose cytomegalovirus status with high specificity and sensitivity. This cohort had only TCR beta chains sequenced, and the lack of alpha or paired-chain data limited which features could be detected. Because counts were too low, seventeen rarely observed V segments, including chromosome 9 orphons, were left out of the earlier analysis of some 640 of the donors. It was suggested by the authors that the approach could potentially be generalized to other disease states and immunological phenotypes. In vitro tests confirmed that a few of the cytomegalovirus-associated TCR beta chains recognize cytomegalovirus antigens. The sequencing pipeline was judged likely to have produced a cluster of highly shared sequence variants as a technical artifact. A later genetic analysis reported fewer N-insertions in productive TCRs among donors in an Asian-associated ancestry cluster than the approximately 700-donor mean. A later genetic analysis associated a missense DCLRE1C variant with V-gene and J-gene trimming of TCR beta chains, and an independent cohort replicated the association. In a later analysis, 15,000 to 20,000 TCR beta sequences were associated with specific HLA alleles at a false discovery rate of 0.05. In an earlier analysis of 587 of the donors, most TCR beta V segments appeared in productive rearrangements about 87% or about 30% of the time, broadly matching IMGT annotations. Most TCR sequences were seen in very few donors, while some public TCRs were found in many individuals.

The CDR3 has 14 amino acids, counting the end cysteine and phenylalanine. Only CDR3 DNA remains: 42 bases, in frame from the first base. Ends trimmed: V by 5 bases, J by 1 base; bases unmatched to a gene: 3. CDR1 KGHSH and CDR2 LQKENI are derived from the germline V gene. The method was the immunoSEQ multiplex PCR assay. A mixture of 60 forward primers for TCR Vbeta segments and 13 reverse primers for TCR Jbeta segments was used in the multiplex PCR. The CDR3 region of rearranged TCR beta genes was amplified from genomic DNA by a multiplex PCR assay. Amplified TCR beta libraries were sequenced as 87-base-pair reads on the Illumina HiSeq System. On the authors' methods: Across the 500 to 700 repertoires, a later analysis counted 78 million or so unique TCR beta chains, around 10 million of which were shared by at least two donors. Raw reads were error-corrected and collapsed into unique sequences by a nearest-neighbor algorithm in which closely related sequences were merged to remove PCR and sequencing errors. CDR3 sequences were aligned to IMGT reference sequences to assign V, D and J gene segments. For a sequence to be retained, a match of at least six nucleotides to both a V gene segment and a J gene segment was required. Rearrangements were classified as productive when the CDR3 lacked stop codons and remained in frame with V and J, and all other rearrangements were classified as non-productive. Following IMGT convention, CDR3 was defined as the stretch from the second conserved V-encoded cysteine up to the conserved J-encoded phenylalanine. In an earlier analysis of 587 of the donors, sequences lacking an unambiguous match to a single V gene segment were excluded. In an earlier analysis of approximately 590 of the donors, a V segment was called functional when productive rearrangements were above 56.7%, and segregating when the standard deviation between donors exceeded 5%. A statistical classification framework was developed to diagnose cytomegalovirus status using the catalog of TCR beta chain sequences. V and J gene assignment, in a later analysis, came from comparing TCR nucleotide sequences with IMGT/GENE-DB human TR gene sequences. Using the TCRdist pipeline, a later analysis assigned CDR3 sequences along with most-parsimonious VDJ recombination scenarios. A later analysis defined each TCR beta chain by its CDR3 amino acid sequence plus V-gene family, and excluded reads lacking a unique V-gene family. As a way to deal with suspected cross-contamination and a sequencing artifact, a later analysis dropped hundreds of nucleotide sequences that were highly shared and had low generation probability. A later analysis calculated a clonal expansion index for each public chain from normalized within-repertoire ranks of inferred template counts. In a later analysis, generation probabilities were computed using a VDJ recombination model fitted to out-of-frame rearrangements, and the results were checked against IGoR. Hypergeometric tests were used in a later analysis to score TCR-TCR, TCR-HLA and TCR-CMV co-occurrence, with a repertoire-size bias correction applied to the TCR pairs. To estimate false discovery rates, a later analysis permuted the HLA or CMV assignments 20 times. In a later analysis, co-occurring TCRs were grouped using DBSCAN, and TCRdist sequence similarity was added for clustering within HLA-allele-positive subsets. Co-occurrence clustering excluded repertoires with fewer than 30,000 or more than 120,000 public chains, plus five with anomalous nucleotide sharing. The table comes from immuneACCESS by way of TCRdb, which keeps in-frame sequences with V and J called. Part of the clones is missing from these tables; in studies checked, under half for an unresolved V gene and the rest for unknown reasons. That table supplies the V and J calls and clone size; D and trimming were determined from the DNA. The sample table records some 72,000 clones. The top ten constitute approximately 0.81% of the sample.

Recombination joined TRBV18 with TRBJ1-1, with 8 junctional bases fitting TRBD1. The TCR was taken from a boy between 10 and 17 years old in good health and CMV-seronegative. Sequencing was done on a sample of PBMCs. The CDR3 loop reads CASSTGTGNTEAFF. The nucleotides are TGTGCCAGCTCAACCGGGACAGGGAACACTGAAGCTTTCTTT.